This T cell receptor beta chain is from a study of blood T cell repertoires in COVID-19. The CDR3 is 14 residues long. Germline CDR1 is MGHRA and CDR2 is YSYEKL. Trimming stripped 3 bases from V and 4 bases from J, with 12 bases between. Clones were sequenced by immunoSEQ multiplex PCR, and TCRdb holds only the in-frame ones, with some missing. The sample includes a few hundred thousand clones, around 85% seen only once; the top ten take 2.5%. Study members were between 18 and 89 years old and lived in 25 or so US regions. What the recovered Cohort 3 donors had was two negative PCRs, clearance, or symptom resolution.

The source is a woman in her fifties or sixties who had recovered from COVID-19. The sample comprised PBMCs or T cells enriched from blood (not recorded which). The chain combines TRBV4-1 with TRBJ2-5; D may be TRBD1 (6 bases). CDR3 region: CASSQKTGRETQYF. CDR3 bases: TGCGCCAGCAGCCAGAAGACAGGAAGAGAGACCCAGTACTTC.